Following are 8 T cell receptor beta chains from one sample sequenced in a study of identical twins. TCRdb called the 5' RACE reads again in MiXCR, with one record for every CDR3 protein. The sample contains around 480,000 distinct CDR3 sequences, about 13% of which appear only once. These same data were also listed under a study on yellow fever vaccine responses in identical twins.

The sample consisted of CD4+ T cells sorted from blood. The receptors originated from a woman under 30 in good health.

This chain connects TRBV4-2 to TRBJ2-7; weak D call: TRBD2 (6 bases). The CDR3 totals 15 residues. V gave up 3 bases and J gave up 5 bases, with 17 bases separating them. CDR1 is LGHNA and CDR2 is YNFKEQ in the germline V gene. The CDR3 loop reads CASSQETRRLNEQYF. The CDR3 DNA sequence: TGTGCCAGCAGCCAGGAGACTAGGCGACTAAACGAGCAGTACTTC.

This clonotype was counted at least ten times. V and J are TRBV29-1 and TRBJ2-2; a possible D gene is TRBD1 (5 bases). This CDR3 spans 13 amino acids. CDR1 SQVTM and CDR2 ANQGSEA come from the germline V gene. V shed 0 bases and J shed 3 bases, with 5 bases lying between them. The CDR3 region is CSVEEGDTGELFF. The DNA for the CDR3 is TGCAGCGTTGAAGAAGGGGACACCGGGGAGCTGTTTTTT.

This clonotype was observed a few times. The CDR3 spells CASSQDWDSKQFF. Here the CDR3 DNA reads TGCGCCAGCAGCCAAGATTGGGACTCGAAGCAGTTCTTC. The chain joins TRBV4-3 to TRBJ2-1, with D possibly TRBD2 on 6 matching bases. Germline values: CDR1 LGHNA, CDR2 YSLEER. The CDR3 covers 13 residues. Trimming removed 0 bases from V and 11 bases from J, with 11 bases in between.

The chain joins TRBV7-9 to TRBJ2-4; the D gene is possibly TRBD2 (6 bases). The length of the CDR3 is 14 residues. Trimming removed 5 bases from V and 3 bases from J, with 11 bases in between. Germline V gene lookup returns CDR1 SEHNR and CDR2 FQNEAQ (reference sequence). The CDR3 DNA reads TGTGCCAGCAGCCTTTCGGGACTCAAAAACATTCAGTACTTC. Translated: CASSLSGLKNIQYF. The full variable domain, completed using reference TRBV7-9 and TRBJ2-4, is DTGVSQNPRHKITKRGQNVTFRCDPISEHNRLYWYRQTLGQGPEFLTYFQNEAQLEKSRLLSDRFSAERPKGSFSTLEIQRTEQGDSAMYLCASSLSGLKNIQYFGAGTRLSVL.

This clonotype was recorded a few times. This chain links TRBV4-3 with TRBJ2-7; D unclear. This CDR3 has 13 residues. Germline loops: CDR1 LGHNA, CDR2 YSLEER. Trimming removed 2 bases from V and 9 bases from J, with 14 bases in between. The CDR3: CASSQTLTVPQYF. The DNA for the CDR3 is TGCGCCAGCAGCCAAACCCTGACCGTCCCGCAGTACTTC.

This rearrangement joins TRBV6-5 to TRBJ1-4; D perhaps matches TRBD1 (5 bases). This CDR3 has 15 amino acids. The germline V and J ends were trimmed by 0 bases and 7 bases, with 12 bases remaining between them. CDR1 and CDR2 (germline): MNHEY, SVGAGI. DNA of the CDR3: TGTGCCAGCAGTTACTCTTCCGGGAGGGGTGAAAAACTGTTTTTT. This gives the protein CASSYSSGRGEKLFF.

This clonotype was seen a handful of times. The chain links TRBV10-3 to TRBJ2-3; D is unresolved. V was clipped by 0 bases and J by 9 bases, with 10 bases between them. The CDR3 runs to 13 residues. From germline, CDR1 is ENHRY and CDR2 SYGVKD. CDR3 loop: CAISESALLTQYF. The CDR3 DNA reads as TGTGCCATCAGTGAGTCGGCGCTCCTAACGCAGTATTTT.

The genes are TRBV28 and TRBJ2-1, with D possibly being TRBD1 (6 bases). V was clipped by 6 bases and J by 7 bases, with 13 bases between them. The V gene's germline CDR1 is MDHEN and CDR2 SYDVKM. CDR3 size: 13 residues. The CDR3, as DNA: TGTGCCAGCAGCCGACTGGACAGTAATGAGCAGTTCTTC. This gives the protein CASSRLDSNEQFF.